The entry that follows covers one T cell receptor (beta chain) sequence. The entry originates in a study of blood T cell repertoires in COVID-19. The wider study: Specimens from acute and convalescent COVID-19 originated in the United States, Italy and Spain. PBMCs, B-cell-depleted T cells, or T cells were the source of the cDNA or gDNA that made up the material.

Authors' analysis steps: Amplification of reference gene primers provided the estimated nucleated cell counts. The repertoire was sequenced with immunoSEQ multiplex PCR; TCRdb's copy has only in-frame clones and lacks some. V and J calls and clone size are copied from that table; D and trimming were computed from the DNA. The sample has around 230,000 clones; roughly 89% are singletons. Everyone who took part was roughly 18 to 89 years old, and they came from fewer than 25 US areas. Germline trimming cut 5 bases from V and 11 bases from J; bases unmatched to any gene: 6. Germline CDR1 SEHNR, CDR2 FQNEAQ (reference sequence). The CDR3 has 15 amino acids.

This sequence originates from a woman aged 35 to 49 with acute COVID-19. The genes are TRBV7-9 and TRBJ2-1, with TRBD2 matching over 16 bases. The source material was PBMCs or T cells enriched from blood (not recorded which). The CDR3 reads CASSPGTSGGVKQFF. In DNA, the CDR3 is TGTGCCAGCAGCCCAGGGACTAGCGGGGGGGTTAAGCAGTTCTTC.